This T cell receptor beta chain was identified during a study of T-cell reconstitution after alpha-beta-depleted transplantation in children. Unique molecular identifiers were built into the TCRbeta library. TCRdb reprocessed the PCR reads with MiXCR, giving one entry per CDR3 protein. The sample holds some 440,000 distinct CDR3 sequences, roughly 15% seen once. A few counts support this clonotype. From germline, CDR1 is LGHDT and CDR2 YNNKEL (reference sequence). The ends lost 4 bases at V and 9 bases at J; junction bases unmatched: 8. The CDR3 is 14 residues long. V and J are TRBV3-1 and TRBJ2-5; 10 nucleotides match TRBD2. This specimen consisted of PBMCs, mostly from graft donor cells, obtained 360 days after TCRalphabeta/CD19-depleted stem cell transplant. The receptor was derived from a boy under two years old who had a stem cell transplant for Wiskott-Aldrich syndrome, so the T cells may come from the graft donor. The DNA for the CDR3 is TGTGCCAGCAGCCTCGGGACTAGCGCTGTGTCCCAGTACTTC. It encodes CASSLGTSAVSQYF.